The next 10 T cell receptor beta chains were all read from a single sample in a study of T cells in Graves' hyperthyroidism and ophthalmopathy. Amplification targeted TCR beta CDR3 regions from RNA transcripts. The HTBI set primed first-round TCR CDR3 RT-PCR. Via MiXCR, TCRdb re-called the multiplex PCR reads, giving one row per CDR3 protein. The sample lists 250,000 to 300,000 distinct CDR3 sequences, 12% to 15% seen once, with less than 8% in the top ten. Sequenced: blood. Receptor source: a woman between 40 and 50 years old with Graves' hyperthyroidism.

The chain recombines TRBV5-4 with TRBJ2-7; 14 positions agree with TRBD2. The CDR3 is 15 amino acids. CDR1 SGHNT and CDR2 YYREEE come from the germline V gene (reference sequence). The junction had 6 bases not matched to a gene; V was cut back by 4 bases and J by 6 bases. The CDR3 region has the DNA TGTGCCAGCAGCATGACTAGCGGGAGGGCTTCCGAGCAGTACTTC. It translates to CASSMTSGRASEQYF.

This clonotype was seen ten or more times. The rearrangement joins TRBV5-5 to TRBJ1-2; D possibly corresponds to TRBD1 (6 bases). The CDR3 loop spans 15 amino acids. V lost 4 bases to trimming and J lost 1 base, with 14 bases between them. Germline V gene sequence: CDR1 SGHKS, CDR2 YYEKEE (reference sequence). CDR3 nucleotides: TGTGCCAGCAGCGCGGACAGCGATTTTAACTATGGCTACACCTTC. Translated, it gives CASSADSDFNYGYTF.

This clonotype has at least ten counts. This chain joins TRBV7-2 and TRBJ2-1; D gene uncertain. Germline V gene sequence: CDR1 SGHTA, CDR2 FQGNSA. The length of the CDR3 is 14 residues. Trimming removed 5 bases from V and 4 bases from J, with 12 bases in between. CDR3 residues: CASSPGVSYNEQFF. Here the CDR3 DNA reads TGTGCCAGCAGCCCTGGAGTATCGTACAATGAGCAGTTCTTC.

In this sample, this clonotype turned up a few times. The rearrangement uses TRBV24-1 and TRBJ2-6, with no clear D. The CDR3 loop spans 18 amino acids. CDR1 KGHDR and CDR2 SFDVKD come from the germline V gene. V lost 2 bases to trimming and J lost 0 bases, with 13 bases between them. This CDR3 reads CATSDSRTAHSGANVLTF. The CDR3 nucleotides are TGTGCCACCAGTGATTCCCGGACGGCCCACTCTGGGGCCAACGTCCTGACTTTC.

This clonotype was recorded many times. The V gene is TRBV7-2, the J gene TRBJ1-1; D may be TRBD1 (6 bases). V was clipped by 1 base and J by 1 base, with 10 bases between them. CDR3 size: 15 residues. The germline gives CDR1 SGHTA, CDR2 FQGNSA. CDR3 loop: CASSLVGTTNTEAFF. The DNA for the CDR3 is TGTGCCAGCAGCTTAGTCGGGACAACGAACACTGAAGCTTTCTTT.

The V and J genes are TRBV14 and TRBJ2-7; the D gene is possibly TRBD1 (6 bases). V lost 3 bases to trimming and J lost 0 bases, with 12 bases between them. The germline V gene encodes CDR1 SGHDN and CDR2 FVKESK. The CDR3 extends over 15 amino acids. CDR3 amino acids: CASSHIRTASYEQYF. CDR3 DNA sequence: TGTGCCAGCAGCCATATCCGGACAGCCTCCTACGAGCAGTACTTC.

At least ten counts were recorded for this clonotype. The chain joins TRBV24-1 to TRBJ2-3; D gene ambiguous. Trimming took off 9 bases at V and 5 bases at J, with 5 bases between the two ends. The CDR3 totals 10 residues. Germline V gene sequence: CDR1 KGHDR, CDR2 SFDVKD. The chain's CDR3 is CATGEDTQYF. CDR3 DNA: TGTGCCACCGGGGAAGATACGCAGTATTTT.

This clonotype has at least ten counts. The V and J genes are TRBV6-5 and TRBJ1-6, with D possibly being TRBD1 (5 bases). Trimming took 2 bases from V and 9 from J, leaving 17 bases between them. CDR3 size: 16 residues. Germline lookup yields CDR1 MNHEY and CDR2 SVGAGI. CDR3 bases: TGTGCCAGCAGTTACGGCGGGACTGTAGGTAGTTCACCCCTCCACTTT. This translates into CASSYGGTVGSSPLHF.

The chain recombines TRBV6-5 with TRBJ2-3, with TRBD1 as a possible D gene (5 bases). The CDR3 loop spans 15 amino acids. The germline V and J ends were trimmed by 0 bases and 5 bases, with 12 bases remaining between them. Germline loops: CDR1 MNHEY, CDR2 SVGAGI. The CDR3 DNA is TGTGCCAGCAGTTACTCAGGGGCGCGCGTAGATACGCAGTATTTT. Translated, it gives CASSYSGARVDTQYF.

The chain has TRBV20-1 and TRBJ2-3; 8 nucleotides line up with TRBD2. The J segment lost 3 bases and the V segment lost 5 bases, leaving 4 bases of the junction unmatched. CDR1 is DFQATT and CDR2 is SNEGSKA in the germline V gene (reference sequence). This CDR3 is 13 amino acids long. DNA of the CDR3: TGCAGTGCTGACCGGGGGGGAACAGATACGCAGTATTTT. This encodes CSADRGGTDTQYF.